This entry concerns a single TCR beta chain. Its antigen remains unidentified. No clone much larger than this one lies a single base away; base qualities are absent. This entry is derived from a study of T cell repertoires in cytomegalovirus infection (dated by TCRdb to about 2019). For the study in its entirety: The peptide stimulations were aimed at well-studied HLA-B-restricted epitopes as well as recently identified HLA-C-restricted CMV epitopes, whose presentation resists viral immunomodulation. Donor HLA type was relevant to the analysis, as public TCR beta signatures indicated carriage of CMV infection together with the matching HLA type.

The sample's treatment or condition label, in plain terms: in vitro stimulation with specific CMV peptide epitopes to enrich CMV-specific T cells. Study-wide findings and limitations: In the ex vivo response, HLA-C-restricted CMV-specific TCR beta clonotypes were dominant, and in two of eight donors the single most frequent clonotype came from this HLA-C-restricted group. Cumulative frequency of public TCR beta family members discriminated carriers of CMV infection plus the relevant HLA type in this cohort and an independent approximately 350-donor cohort.

Sequencing was performed on an Illumina HiSeq 1500. Starting from the raw public reads, TCRdb applied fastp trimming at Q25, assembled clones with MiXCR and retained in-frame beta chains. CDR3 protein duplicates are merged, each entry listing the most common genes and DNA. For this sample the table gives roughly 570,000 distinct CDR3 sequences, of which about 40% were detected only once. The ten largest make up roughly 50% of the sample. The CDR1 and CDR2 encoded by the germline V gene (reference sequence) are DFQATT and SNEGSKA. From the cysteine up to the phenylalanine, the CDR3 has a length of 14 residues. Solely the CDR3 DNA is kept, with 42 bases framed from the first base. The germline V and J ends show losses of 5 bases and 3 bases respectively, and no gene match explains 6 bases of the junction.

The clonotype comes from a human donor in good health (CMV status not recorded). Some clones in this sample may be carry-over from other donors' samples. The V gene is TRBV20-1 and the J gene is TRBJ2-5; TRBD2 lines up with 10 middle nucleotides. Sequenced material: cultured PBMCs, taken from culture after CMV antigen stimulation. The DNA sequence is as follows: TGCAGTGCTGTCGGAGGACTAGCGGAAGAGACCCAGTACTTC. It encodes CSAVGGLAEETQYF.